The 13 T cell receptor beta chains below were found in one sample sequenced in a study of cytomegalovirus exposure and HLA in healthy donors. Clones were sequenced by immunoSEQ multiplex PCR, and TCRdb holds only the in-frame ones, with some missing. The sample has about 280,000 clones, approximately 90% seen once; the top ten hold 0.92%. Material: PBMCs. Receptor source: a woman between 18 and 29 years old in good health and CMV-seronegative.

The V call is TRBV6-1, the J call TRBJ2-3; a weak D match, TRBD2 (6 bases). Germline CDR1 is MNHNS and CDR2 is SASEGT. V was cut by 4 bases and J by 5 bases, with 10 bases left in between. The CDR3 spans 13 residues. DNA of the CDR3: TGTGCCAGCAGTGGACTAGTCGGAGATACGCAGTATTTT. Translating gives CASSGLVGDTQYF.

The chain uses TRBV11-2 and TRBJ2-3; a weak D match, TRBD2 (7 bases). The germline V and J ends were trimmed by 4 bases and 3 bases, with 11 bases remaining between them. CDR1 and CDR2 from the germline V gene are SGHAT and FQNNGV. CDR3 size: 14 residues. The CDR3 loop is CASSWTRGTDTQYF. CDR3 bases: TGTGCCAGCAGCTGGACTAGGGGGACAGATACGCAGTATTTT. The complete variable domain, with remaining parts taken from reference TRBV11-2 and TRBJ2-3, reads EAGVAQSPRYKIIEKRQSVAFWCNPISGHATLYWYQQILGQGPKLLIQFQNNGVVDDSQLPKDRFSAERLKGVDSTLKIQPAKLEDSAVYLCASSWTRGTDTQYFGPGTRLTVL.

CDR3 sequence: CASSLGPRRGSSYNEQFF. CDR3 nucleotide sequence: TGTGCCAGCAGCTTGGGCCCCCGGCGCGGGAGTAGTTACAATGAGCAGTTCTTC. The chain is built from TRBV5-8 and TRBJ2-1, with TRBD2 identical over 7 bases. This CDR3 is built from 18 residues. Germline V gene sequence: CDR1 SGHTS, CDR2 YDEGEE. Trimming took 0 bases from V and 4 from J; bases not matched to a gene: 13.

CDR3 DNA: TGTGCCAGCAGTGGAAACCCTCGGGACAAAAAAAGGGCCGACTCTGGAAACACCATATATTTT. Translated: CASSGNPRDKKRADSGNTIYF. This chain connects TRBV2 to TRBJ1-3, with D perhaps TRBD1 (6 bases). In germline, CDR1 is SNHLY, CDR2 FYNNEI. Trimming cost V 4 bases and J 0 bases, with 28 bases left between them. This CDR3 comprises 21 residues.

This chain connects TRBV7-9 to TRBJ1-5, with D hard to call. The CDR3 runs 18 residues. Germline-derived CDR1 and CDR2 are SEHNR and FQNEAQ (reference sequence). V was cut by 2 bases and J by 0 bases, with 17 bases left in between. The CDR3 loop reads CASSLTGILTDSNQPQHF. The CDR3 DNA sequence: TGTGCCAGCAGCTTAACGGGGATATTAACAGATAGCAATCAGCCCCAGCATTTT.

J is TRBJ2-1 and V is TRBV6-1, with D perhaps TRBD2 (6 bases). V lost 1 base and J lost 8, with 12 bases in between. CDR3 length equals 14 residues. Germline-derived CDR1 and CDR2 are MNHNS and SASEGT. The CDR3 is CASSEDQGGDEQFF. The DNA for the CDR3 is TGTGCCAGCAGTGAAGATCAGGGAGGCGATGAGCAGTTCTTC.

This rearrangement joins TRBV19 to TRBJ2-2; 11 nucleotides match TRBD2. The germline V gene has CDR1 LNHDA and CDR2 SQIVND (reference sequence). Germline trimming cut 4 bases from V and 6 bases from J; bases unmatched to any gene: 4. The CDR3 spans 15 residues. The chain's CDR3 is CASSRLAGGAGELFF. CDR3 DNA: TGTGCCAGTAGTAGGCTAGCGGGAGGAGCCGGGGAGCTGTTTTTT.

CDR3 nucleotides: TGTGCCAGCAGCCTTCCTACGGGGAATTCACCCCTCCACTTT. It yields the protein CASSLPTGNSPLHF. V gene TRBV5-5 combines with J gene TRBJ1-6; D ambiguous. V dropped 4 bases and J dropped 7 bases, with 12 bases sitting between them. Germline V lookup: CDR1 SGHKS, CDR2 YYEKEE (reference sequence). The CDR3 runs to 14 residues.

The CDR3 DNA reads as TGCGCCAGCAGCCAAGCATCGAAGGATTGGACTAGCGGGAGTCGCAATGAGCAGTTCTTC. Its protein product is CASSQASKDWTSGSRNEQFF. The chain employs TRBV4-1 and TRBJ2-1; 13 bases are a match to TRBD2. The CDR3 is 20 amino acids. Unmatched junction bases numbered 15, after V lost 1 base and J lost 6 bases. Per the germline V gene, CDR1 is MGHRA and CDR2 is YSYEKL.

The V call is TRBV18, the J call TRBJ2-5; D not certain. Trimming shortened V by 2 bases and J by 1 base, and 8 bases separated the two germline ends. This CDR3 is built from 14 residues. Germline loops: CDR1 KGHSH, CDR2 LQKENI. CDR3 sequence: CASSPNTGQETQYF. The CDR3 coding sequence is TGTGCCAGCTCACCAAACACGGGCCAAGAGACCCAGTACTTC.

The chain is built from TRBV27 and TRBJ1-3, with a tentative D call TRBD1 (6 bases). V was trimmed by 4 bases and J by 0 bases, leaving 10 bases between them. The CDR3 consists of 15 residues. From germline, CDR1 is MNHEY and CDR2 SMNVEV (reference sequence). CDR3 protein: CASSSGASSGNTIYF. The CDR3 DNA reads TGTGCCAGCAGTTCAGGGGCTAGCTCTGGAAACACCATATATTTT.

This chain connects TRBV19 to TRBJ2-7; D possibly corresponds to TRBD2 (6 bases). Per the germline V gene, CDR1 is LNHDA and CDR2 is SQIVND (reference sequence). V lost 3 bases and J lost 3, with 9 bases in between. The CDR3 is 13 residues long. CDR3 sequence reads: CASSMGGNYEQYF. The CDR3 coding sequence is TGTGCCAGTAGTATGGGCGGGAACTACGAGCAGTACTTC.

The CDR3: CASSVDRFAGQRNTGELFF. The CDR3 region has the DNA TGTGCCAGCAGCGTAGACAGGTTTGCCGGACAGAGGAACACCGGGGAGCTGTTTTTT. The genes are TRBV9 and TRBJ2-2, with D possibly TRBD1 on 6 matching bases. CDR3 length: 19 amino acids. Trimming pared 0 bases from V and 1 base from J, leaving 19 bases between. Germline CDR1 and CDR2: SGDLS and YYNGEE.